A single T cell receptor (beta chain) is shown here with its context. As yet, its antigen is unknown. The sample belongs to a study of shared clonotypes between healthy human individuals. Study results and caveats: The generation probabilities recorded for non-shared clonotypes fell below those of clonotypes shared by all four donors.

Genomic DNA per cell subset filled all wells of several immunoSEQ plates. Sequenced by immunoSEQ multiplex PCR; TCRdb stores in-frame clones only, minus some. The table includes 2,500,000 or so clones, approximately 94% detected once. Germline assignment: CDR1 SGHRS and CDR2 YFSETQ. CDR3 length: 15 residues. V lost 1 base to trimming and J lost 7 bases, with 14 bases between them. The source is a man aged 18 to 35 in good health. Some clones in this sample may be carry-over from other donors' samples. This rearrangement joins TRBV5-1 to TRBJ1-4, with D unresolved. Sequencing was done on a sample of naive CD4+ T cells from PBMCs. The subset was: CD45RA+ positively selected. The chain's CDR3 is CASSLSAARLEKLFF. In nucleotides, the CDR3 is TGCGCCAGCAGCTTGTCTGCGGCCAGACTTGAAAAACTGTTTTTT. Together with reference TRBV5-1 and TRBJ1-4, the CDR3 gives the full variable domain: KAGVTQTPRYLIKTRGQQVTLSCSPISGHRSVSWYQQTPGQGLQFLFEYFSETQRNKGNFPGRFSGRQFSNSRSEMNVSTLELGDSALYLCASSLSAARLEKLFFGSGTQLSVL.